The source of this T cell receptor beta chain is a study of blood T cell repertoires in COVID-19. The CDR3 has 15 amino acids. CDR1 is SGHNT and CDR2 is YYREEE in the germline V gene (reference sequence). The V end lost 0 bases, the J end lost 1 base, and 8 bases lay between the germline ends. Methods used by the authors: Amplification from reference gene primers served as the basis for estimated nucleated cell counts. The data were produced by immunoSEQ multiplex PCR, yet TCRdb's version contains in-frame clones alone and is incomplete. That table supplies the V and J calls and clone size; D and trimming were determined from the DNA. This sample has 350,000 to 400,000 clones, with more than 75% found just once.

The sequence derives from a man aged 35-49 years in a cohort exposed to, infected with or recovered from COVID-19 (not recorded which). Sequencing was carried out using PBMCs or T cells enriched from blood (not recorded which). The gene calls are TRBV5-4 and TRBJ2-1, with D maybe TRBD1 (6 bases). CDR3 nucleotide sequence: TGTGCCAGCAGCTTGGCAGGGGCGTCCTACAATGAGCAGTTCTTC. As protein: CASSLAGASYNEQFF.